One sample yielded the 21 T cell receptor beta chains listed below, sequenced in a study of graft-versus-host responses after intestinal transplantation. Sequencing was performed with immunoSEQ multiplex PCR; in TCRdb, only in-frame clones are kept and a portion is missing. Seen here are roughly 10,000 clones, around 32% observed once, and the top ten hold 1.5% to 2%. The source was alloreactive CD4+ T cells from a mixed lymphocyte reaction culture, collected before transplantation. Subset here: CFSE-low proliferating T cells sorted from roughly six-day pre-transplant mixed lymphocyte reaction (GvH or HvG direction). The receptor set was obtained from a human patient who was an organ donor for intestinal transplantation.

Written as DNA, the CDR3 is TGTGCCTGGAGTCCCGGTAGGGGGTATAGCAATCAGCCCCAGCATTTT. Protein product: CAWSPGRGYSNQPQHF. The chain recombines TRBV30 with TRBJ1-5, with D possibly matching TRBD1 (6 bases). Trimming left V 2 bases short and J 0 bases short, with 14 bases between. CDR3 length: 16 residues. Germline CDR1 GTSNPN, CDR2 SVGIG (reference sequence).

J is TRBJ2-1 and V is TRBV27; no firm D call. The CDR3 totals 12 residues. Between the trimmed V and J ends, which lost 0 bases and 7 bases, there was a span of 4 bases. CDR1 and CDR2 from the germline V gene are MNHEY and SMNVEV (reference sequence). This chain's CDR3 is CASSLSRNEQFF. CDR3 coding DNA: TGTGCCAGCAGTTTATCCAGAAATGAGCAGTTCTTC.

V is TRBV4-1 and J is TRBJ2-4, with D possibly TRBD1 on 6 matching bases. This CDR3 contains 16 residues. CDR1 MGHRA and CDR2 YSYEKL come from the germline V gene. Trimming shortened V by 3 bases and J by 0 bases, and 12 bases separated the two germline ends. CDR3 sequence reads: CASSHGRTVAKNIQYF. The CDR3 nucleotides read TGCGCCAGCAGCCACGGACGGACAGTAGCCAAAAACATTCAGTACTTC.

This chain's CDR3 is CASKGQSTNEKLFF. CDR3 DNA sequence: TGTGCCAGTAAGGGACAGTCAACTAATGAAAAACTGTTTTTT. The chain carries TRBV19 and TRBJ1-4, with 7 bases fitting TRBD1. Trimming cost V 7 bases and J 0 bases; bases outside gene matches: 2. The CDR3 is made up of 14 amino acids. Germline lookup yields CDR1 LNHDA and CDR2 SQIVND (reference sequence).

The chain joins TRBV14 to TRBJ1-2, with D possibly TRBD1 on 5 matching bases. V was cut by 4 bases and J by 11 bases, with 26 bases left in between. Germline lookup yields CDR1 SGHDN and CDR2 FVKESK. This CDR3 has 16 amino acids. CDR3 coding DNA: TGTGCCAGCAGCCCTATGTTTTGGGGGGAGCCGGCCAGGTACACCTTC. It codes for CASSPMFWGEPARYTF. Combining the CDR3 with reference TRBV14 and TRBJ1-2 gives the whole variable domain EAGVTQFPSHSVIEKGQTVTLRCDPISGHDNLYWYRRVMGKEIKFLLHFVKESKQDESGMPNNRFLAERTGGTYSTLKVQPAELEDSGVYFCASSPMFWGEPARYTFGSGTRLTVV.

This chain joins TRBV7-2 and TRBJ1-2, with TRBD1 matching 9 bases. Germline CDR1 and CDR2: SGHTA and FQGNSA. The CDR3 loop spans 16 amino acids. The J segment lost 2 bases and the V segment lost 0 bases, leaving 4 bases of the junction unmatched. CDR3 region: CASSLASGTGNYGYTF. In DNA form, the CDR3 reads TGTGCCAGCAGCTTAGCTTCCGGGACAGGGAACTATGGCTACACCTTC.

The rearrangement links TRBV6-5 to TRBJ1-2; 7 nucleotides align to TRBD1. Germline values: CDR1 MNHEY, CDR2 SVGAGI. The J segment lost 3 bases and the V segment lost 7 bases, leaving 5 bases of the junction unmatched. The CDR3 is 13 amino acids. CDR3 region: CASTPTGYYGYTF. Here the CDR3 DNA reads TGTGCCAGCACCCCGACAGGGTACTATGGCTACACCTTC.

This clone was seen only a few times. The chain has TRBV9 and TRBJ1-2, with 7 positions matching TRBD1. The germline V gene has CDR1 SGDLS and CDR2 YYNGEE. The junction had 0 bases not matched to a gene; V was cut back by 0 bases and J by 4 bases. This CDR3 spans 13 amino acids. DNA of the CDR3: TGTGCCAGCAGCGTAGACAGGGGCTATGGCTACACCTTC. It translates to CASSVDRGYGYTF.

In this sample, this clone turned up a few times. The chain is built from TRBV5-1 and TRBJ2-5, with a tentative D call TRBD2 (5 bases). V was shortened by 0 bases and J by 9 bases, with 9 bases between the two germline ends. Germline assignment: CDR1 SGHRS and CDR2 YFSETQ. The CDR3 covers 12 residues. The CDR3 loop reads CASSLDPGAQYF. CDR3 in DNA: TGCGCCAGCAGCTTGGACCCCGGGGCCCAGTACTTC.

This sequence joins TRBV27 and TRBJ2-1, with D possibly being TRBD1 (6 bases). Germline V gives CDR1 MNHEY, CDR2 SMNVEV (reference sequence). V was pared by 5 bases and J by 8 bases, with 16 bases between. The CDR3 is 14 residues long. The DNA of the CDR3 is TGTGCCAGCAGTACCCGGGACACCGAGGATGAGCAGTTCTTC. Encoded protein: CASSTRDTEDEQFF.

This chain connects TRBV7-2 to TRBJ2-7; weak D call: TRBD1 (6 bases). The germline V and J ends were trimmed by 3 bases and 5 bases, with 11 bases remaining between them. Germline lookup yields CDR1 SGHTA and CDR2 FQGNSA. The CDR3 runs to 13 residues. The DNA for the CDR3 is TGTGCCAGCAGCTTCGACAGGTTGAACGAGCAGTACTTC. It is translated as CASSFDRLNEQYF.

V is TRBV7-9 and J is TRBJ2-2, with 7 bases aligning to TRBD1. From germline, CDR1 is SEHNR and CDR2 FQNEAQ (reference sequence). The CDR3 is 16 residues long. The V gene end was trimmed by 5 bases and the J gene end by 4 bases; junction bases not matched to a gene: 10. For the CDR3, the DNA is TGTGCCAGCAGCCCCCACAGGGGCCGACGCACCGGGGAGCTGTTTTTT. This sequence encodes CASSPHRGRRTGELFF.

This chain connects TRBV2 to TRBJ1-5; 7 nucleotides align to TRBD1. Germline lookup yields CDR1 SNHLY and CDR2 FYNNEI. The CDR3 runs to 16 residues. J was trimmed by 1 base and V by 6 bases; bases with no gene match: 9. CDR3 DNA sequence: TGTGCCAGCAGGAACGAGGGGGCGAAGAGCAATCAGCCCCAGCATTTT. This codes for CASRNEGAKSNQPQHF.

The chain carries TRBV5-1 and TRBJ2-5; D perhaps matches TRBD2 (6 bases). The CDR3 covers 14 residues. Trimming removed 0 bases from V and 6 bases from J, with 12 bases in between. Germline assignment: CDR1 SGHRS and CDR2 YFSETQ. In nucleotides, the CDR3 is TGCGCCAGCAGCTTGGGACTAGTGAGCAAGACCCAGTACTTC. It translates to CASSLGLVSKTQYF.

The chain recombines TRBV9 with TRBJ2-1; D uncertain. Trimming took off 2 bases at V and 0 bases at J, with 12 bases between the two ends. The V gene's germline CDR1 is SGDLS and CDR2 YYNGEE. CDR3 length: 16 residues. CDR3 amino acids: CASSVRVPSSYNEQFF. DNA of the CDR3: TGTGCCAGCAGCGTCCGCGTTCCGAGCTCCTACAATGAGCAGTTCTTC.

This clone was observed a handful of times. The chain recombines TRBV27 with TRBJ1-4; tentatively, D is TRBD1 (5 bases). The CDR3 is made up of 13 amino acids. Between the trimmed V and J ends, which lost 10 bases and 2 bases, there was a span of 11 bases. Germline V gives CDR1 MNHEY, CDR2 SMNVEV (reference sequence). The CDR3, as DNA: TGTGCCACCCGACAGTGGACTAATGAAAAACTGTTTTTT. This encodes CATRQWTNEKLFF. Full variable domain (missing parts from reference TRBV27 and TRBJ1-4): EAQVTQNPRYLITVTGKKLTVTCSQNMNHEYMSWYRQDPGLGLRQIYYSMNVEVTDKGDVPEGYKVSRKEKRNFPLILESPSPNQTSLYFCATRQWTNEKLFFGSGTQLSVL.

This chain joins TRBV30 and TRBJ1-3; D is unresolved. This CDR3 has 15 residues. Trimming took off 0 bases at V and 0 bases at J, with 9 bases between the two ends. Germline CDR1 and CDR2: GTSNPN and SVGIG (reference sequence). The chain's CDR3 is CAWSVLLLSGNTIYF. The CDR3 DNA sequence: TGTGCCTGGAGTGTACTACTACTCTCTGGAAACACCATATATTTT.

Relative to its sample, this clone is medium-sized. The chain joins TRBV5-8 to TRBJ1-3; no reliable D call. Trimming removed 5 bases at V and 0 bases at J, with 9 bases between. Germline CDR1 reads SGHTS; CDR2 reads YDEGEE. This CDR3 has 14 amino acids. The CDR3 DNA follows: TGTGCCAGCAGACGGGCGGGCTCTGGAAACACCATATATTTT. It is translated as CASRRAGSGNTIYF.

The chain has TRBV11-2 and TRBJ2-3; possibly TRBD2 for D (6 bases). CDR1 and CDR2 from the germline V gene are SGHAT and FQNNGV. The CDR3 extends over 13 amino acids. Deletions cut 5 bases from V and 14 bases from J, with 20 bases between. For the CDR3, the DNA is TGTGCCAGCAGCCTCCTTCAGGGACTCCAGGGGTATTTT. Amino acids: CASSLLQGLQGYF.

The chain links TRBV7-2 to TRBJ2-3, with TRBD2 identical over 7 bases. CDR1 is SGHTA and CDR2 is FQGNSA in the germline V gene. V lost 4 bases and J lost 2; bases outside the gene matches: 15. The CDR3 has 18 residues. The CDR3 DNA follows: TGTGCCAGCAGCTCCCCCGGTAGGGCGGGGGTCTTCACAGATACGCAGTATTTT. This encodes CASSSPGRAGVFTDTQYF.

This clone was recorded a few times. CDR3 amino acids: CASSFTGTTYEQYF. The CDR3 nucleotides are TGCGCCAGCAGCTTTACAGGAACTACCTACGAGCAGTACTTC. The genes are TRBV5-1 and TRBJ2-7, with D perhaps matching TRBD1 (5 bases). The germline V gene encodes CDR1 SGHRS and CDR2 YFSETQ. Between the trimmed V and J ends, which lost 2 bases and 2 bases, there was a span of 11 bases. This CDR3 comprises 14 residues.